The clone carrying this TCR beta chain came up once. The antigen remains undetermined. These data are taken from a study of T cells in Graves' hyperthyroidism and ophthalmopathy. Study observations and caveats: Ophthalmopathy stood apart from stable hyperthyroidism in a 13 V-J model. Among clonotypes expanded in thyroid above 0.001, most were also found in blood.

Amplification targeted TCR beta CDR3 regions from RNA transcripts. First-round RT-PCR targeting the TCR CDR3 was performed with the HTBI primer set. TCRdb redid the calling of the multiplex PCR reads with MiXCR, one entry per CDR3 protein. The data show hundreds of thousands of distinct CDR3 sequences, 15% to 20% seen once. The germline gives CDR1 MNHNS, CDR2 SASEGT. This CDR3 is 14 amino acids long. Trimming cost V 4 bases and J 10 bases; bases outside gene matches: 7. The source is a woman aged 25 to 39 with Graves' hyperthyroidism. What was sequenced was blood. The chain links TRBV6-1 to TRBJ2-1, with TRBD1 identical over 10 bases. The CDR3 DNA follows: TGTGCCAGCAGTGGACAGGGGGCCGTCAACGAGCAGTTCTTC. Protein sequence: CASSGQGAVNEQFF.